This T cell receptor (beta chain) was documented in a study of shared clonotypes between healthy human individuals. CD8 cells regarded as naive lacked CD45RO, were positively chosen for CCR7, and omitted terminally differentiated effector memory CD45RA+ cells. Authors' processing steps: Junction-only sequences without quality scores were provided by ImmunoSEQ, so filtering was different. Profiled with immunoSEQ multiplex PCR; TCRdb holds only in-frame clones, not every one. D and trimming were read from the DNA, whereas the V and J calls and clone size are those reported in that table. The repertoire includes about 580,000 clones, about 98% of them detected once, and 0.3% sits in the top ten. Concerning this clone itself: The antigen is undetermined.

Germline V lookup: CDR1 SGHRS, CDR2 YFSETQ. CDR3 size: 16 residues. Trimming took 4 bases from V and 6 from J, leaving 21 bases between them. Overall study findings and caveats: Clonotypes not shared had lower generation probabilities than those common to all four donors.

Material for sequencing was naive CD8+ T cells sorted from blood. The genes are TRBV5-1 and TRBJ2-3; no reliable D call. The TCR was taken from a man aged 30-40 years in good health. In DNA, the CDR3 is TGCGCCAGCAGCCCGGTCTGGGCCCACGTCATGGATACGCAGTATTTT. As protein: CASSPVWAHVMDTQYF.